These 10 T cell receptor beta chains share one sample of origin, sequenced in a study of tumor and adjacent non-tumor tissue in lung cancer. RNA was extracted from bulk tissue without any cell sorting. Distant lung tissue was collected more than 3 cm away from the tumor edge. The library came from three nested PCR rounds adapted from ARM-PCR protocols. TCRdb redid the calling of the multiplex PCR reads with MiXCR, one entry per CDR3 protein. There are about 60,000 distinct CDR3 sequences in the sample; over 60% occur only once, and around 33% lies in the top ten. Sequencing was performed on distant non-tumor lung tissue. Receptor source: an older man with non-small cell lung cancer.

This clonotype was seen just once. One base away lies a much larger clone, so this may be a sequencing read error. The V call is TRBV6-1, the J call TRBJ2-3; unclear D gene. CDR3 length: 14 residues. Germline V gene lookup returns CDR1 MNHNS and CDR2 SASEGT. With 7 bases removed from V and 5 bases from J, the gap between germline ends came to 16 bases. CDR3: CASTHGPVKDTQYF. The DNA for the CDR3 is TGTGCCAGCACTCATGGCCCAGTTAAAGATACGCAGTATTTT.

A remark on this clonotype: This could be a read error, since a much larger clone is one nucleotide away. Since no conserved phenylalanine or tryptophan closes the CDR3, a read error is the likely cause. The chain is built from TRBV20-1 and TRBJ2-5; TRBD2 matches at 12 bases. The CDR3 spans 15 residues. The V gene end was trimmed by 6 bases and the J gene end by 3 bases; junction bases not matched to a gene: 8. The germline V gene encodes CDR1 DFQATT and CDR2 SNEGSKA (reference sequence). CDR3 sequence: CSALGASGREETQYL. The CDR3 DNA reads as TGCAGTGCCCTGGGGGCTAGCGGGAGGGAAGAGACCCAGTACTTA.

About this clonotype itself: A much larger clonotype is one base distant, so this may be a read error. The chain has TRBV6-5 and TRBJ2-3; D is perhaps TRBD1 or TRBD2 (5 bases each). Germline CDR1 is MNHEY and CDR2 is SVGAGI. The V end lost 5 bases, the J end lost 2 bases, and 11 bases lay between the germline ends. This CDR3 is built from 14 residues. CDR3 sequence: CASSLGTITDTQYF. The CDR3 DNA is TGTGCCAGCAGTCTCGGGACCATCACAGATACGCAGTATTTT.

A note on this clonotype: The final CDR3 position lacks the conserved phenylalanine or tryptophan, pointing to a likely read error. The gene calls are TRBV6-5 and TRBJ1-1, with 8 bases matching TRBD1. This CDR3 contains 13 residues. Germline V gene lookup returns CDR1 MNHEY and CDR2 SVGAGI. The CDR3 bases are TGTATCAGCAGTTACCAGGGGGCCACTGAAGCTTTCTCT. Translating it yields CISSYQGATEAFS.

On this clonotype: One end of the junction fails to match germline, which may point to a read error. The chain links TRBV20-1 to TRBJ2-5; D might be TRBD1 (6 bases). The germline CDR1 and CDR2 sequences are DFQATT and SNEGSKA (reference sequence). The CDR3 is 14 amino acids. As DNA, the CDR3 is TGCGGTGCTAGAGTAGGACAGCACCAAGAGATCCAGTACTTC. Translated: CGARVGQHQEIQYF.

In this sample, this clonotype turned up once. This clone may be a read error of a much larger clone one base away. The V call is TRBV4-1, the J call TRBJ2-2; TRBD2 matches 7 bases. There are 15 residues in the CDR3. Germline V lookup: CDR1 MGHRA, CDR2 YSYEKL. The CDR3 DNA sequence: TGCGCCAGGAGCCTCCGGGAGGCCAACACCGGGGAGCTGTTTTTT. This encodes CARSLREANTGELFF.

As concerns this clonotype: One base away lies a much larger clone, so this may be a sequencing read error. For the CDR3, the DNA is TGTGCCAGCAGCCGAGAGGGGATACGCTCCTACAATGAGCAGTTCTTC. It encodes CASSREGIRSYNEQFF. The chain uses TRBV7-9 and TRBJ2-1; D possibly matches TRBD1 or TRBD2 (5 bases each). CDR3 length: 16 amino acids. CDR1 and CDR2 from the germline V gene are SEHNR and FQNEAQ (reference sequence). Trimming stripped 5 bases from V and 0 bases from J, with 14 bases between.

This clonotype was counted only a few times. CDR3 sequence: CASSLGQGALYGYTF. DNA for the CDR3: TGTGCCAGCAGCTTAGGACAGGGGGCTCTCTATGGCTACACCTTC. V is TRBV7-9 and J is TRBJ1-2; 10 nucleotides line up with TRBD1. From germline, CDR1 is SEHNR and CDR2 FQNEAQ (reference sequence). The CDR3 is made up of 15 amino acids. V dropped 1 base and J dropped 4; count of bases not matched to a gene: 3. Full variable domain (missing parts from reference TRBV7-9 and TRBJ1-2): DTGVSQNPRHKITKRGQNVTFRCDPISEHNRLYWYRQTLGQGPEFLTYFQNEAQLEKSRLLSDRFSAERPKGSFSTLEIQRTEQGDSAMYLCASSLGQGALYGYTFGSGTRLTVV.

To note about this clonotype: Its ends do not fully match the called genes, so a read error is possible. The V and J genes are TRBV6-5 and TRBJ1-1; 8 bases are a match to TRBD1. Germline CDR1 and CDR2: MNHEY and SVGAGI. The CDR3 has 13 residues. In nucleotides, the CDR3 is TGTGCCAAGAGTTACCAGGGGGCCACTGGAGCTTTCTTT. As protein: CAKSYQGATGAFF.

This clonotype has a handful of counts. The genes are TRBV5-1 and TRBJ2-7; TRBD2 might be the D (6 bases). Trimming took off 0 bases at V and 3 bases at J, with 16 bases between the two ends. The CDR3 length is 16 residues. CDR1 and CDR2 (germline): SGHRS, YFSETQ. CDR3 amino acids: CASSLESSAKNYEQYF. The CDR3 DNA is TGCGCCAGCAGCTTGGAGTCTAGCGCCAAGAACTACGAGCAGTACTTC. The whole variable domain, filled in from reference TRBV5-1 and TRBJ2-7, reads KAGVTQTPRYLIKTRGQQVTLSCSPISGHRSVSWYQQTPGQGLQFLFEYFSETQRNKGNFPGRFSGRQFSNSRSEMNVSTLELGDSALYLCASSLESSAKNYEQYFGPGTRLTVT.